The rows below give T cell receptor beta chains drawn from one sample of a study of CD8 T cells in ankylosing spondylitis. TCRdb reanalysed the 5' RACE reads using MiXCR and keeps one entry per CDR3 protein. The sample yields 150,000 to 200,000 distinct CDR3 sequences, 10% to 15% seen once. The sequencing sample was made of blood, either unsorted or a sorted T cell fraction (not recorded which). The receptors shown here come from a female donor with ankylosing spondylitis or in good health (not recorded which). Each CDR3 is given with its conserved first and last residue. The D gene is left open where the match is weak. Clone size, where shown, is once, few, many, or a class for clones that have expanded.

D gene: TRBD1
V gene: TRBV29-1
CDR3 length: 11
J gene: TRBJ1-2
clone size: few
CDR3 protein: CSVDDRDGYTF
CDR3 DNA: TGCAGCGTGGACGACAGGGACGGCTACACCTTC

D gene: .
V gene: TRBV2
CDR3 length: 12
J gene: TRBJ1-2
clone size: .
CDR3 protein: CASRGGGTGYPF
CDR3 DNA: TGTGCCAGCAGGGGGGGAGGGACTGGCTACCCCTTC

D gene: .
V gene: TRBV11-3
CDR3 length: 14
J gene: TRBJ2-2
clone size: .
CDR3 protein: CASSWGANTGELFF
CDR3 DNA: TGTGCCAGCAGCTGGGGAGCGAACACCGGGGAGCTGTTTTTT

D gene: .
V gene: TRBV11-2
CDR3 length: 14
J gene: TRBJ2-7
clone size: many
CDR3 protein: CASSHGAGYYEQYF
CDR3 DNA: TGTGCCAGCAGCCACGGGGCGGGATACTACGAGCAGTACTTC

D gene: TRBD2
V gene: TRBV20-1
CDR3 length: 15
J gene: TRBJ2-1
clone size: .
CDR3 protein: CSAKSPSGRDNEQFF
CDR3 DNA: TGCAGTGCTAAGTCTCCGAGCGGGAGGGACAATGAGCAGTTCTTC

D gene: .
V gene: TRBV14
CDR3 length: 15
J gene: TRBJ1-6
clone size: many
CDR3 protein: CASSHRARVGSPLHF
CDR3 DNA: TGTGCCAGCAGCCATCGGGCCAGAGTAGGTTCACCCCTCCACTTT

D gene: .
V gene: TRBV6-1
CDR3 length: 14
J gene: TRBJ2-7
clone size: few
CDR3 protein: CASSPTLSSYEQYF
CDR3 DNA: TGTGCCAGCAGCCCAACATTAAGCTCCTACGAGCAGTACTTC

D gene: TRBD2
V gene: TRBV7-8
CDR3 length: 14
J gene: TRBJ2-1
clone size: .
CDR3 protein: CASSGREGLNEQFF
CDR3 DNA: TGTGCCAGCAGTGGACGGGAGGGCCTGAATGAGCAGTTCTTC

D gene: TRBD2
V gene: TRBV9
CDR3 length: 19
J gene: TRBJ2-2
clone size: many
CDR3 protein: CASSVRGLAGRLNTGELFF
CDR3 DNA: TGTGCCAGCAGCGTCCGGGGACTAGCGGGCCGCTTGAACACCGGGGAGCTGTTTTTT

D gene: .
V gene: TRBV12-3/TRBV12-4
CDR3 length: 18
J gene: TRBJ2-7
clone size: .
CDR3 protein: CASSPMLGWGTPAYEQYF
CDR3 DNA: TGTGCCAGCAGCCCCATGCTGGGGTGGGGCACACCAGCCTACGAGCAGTACTTC

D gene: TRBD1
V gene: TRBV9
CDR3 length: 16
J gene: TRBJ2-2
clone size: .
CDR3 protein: CASSQRGQTNTGELFF
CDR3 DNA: TGTGCCAGCAGTCAAAGGGGACAGACAAACACCGGGGAGCTGTTTTTT

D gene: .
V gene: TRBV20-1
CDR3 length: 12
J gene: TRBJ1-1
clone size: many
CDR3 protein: CSAPADNTEAFF
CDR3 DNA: TGCAGTGCCCCGGCGGACAACACTGAAGCTTTCTTT

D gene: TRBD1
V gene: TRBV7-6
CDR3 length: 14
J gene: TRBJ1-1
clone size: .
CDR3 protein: CASSAITGGTEAFF
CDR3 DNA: TGTGCCAGCAGCGCGATTACAGGGGGCACTGAAGCTTTCTTT

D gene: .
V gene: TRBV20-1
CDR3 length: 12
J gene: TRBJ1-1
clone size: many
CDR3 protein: CSAKGAYTEAFF
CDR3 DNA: TGCAGTGCCAAAGGGGCTTACACTGAAGCTTTCTTT

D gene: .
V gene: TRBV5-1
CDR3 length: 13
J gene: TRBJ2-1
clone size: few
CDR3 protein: CASSLELGRTGFF
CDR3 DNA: TGCGCCAGCAGTCTAGAGCTGGGGCGCACTGGGTTCTTC

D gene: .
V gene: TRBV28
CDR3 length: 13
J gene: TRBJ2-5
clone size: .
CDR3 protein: CASRPTEQETQYF
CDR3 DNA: TGTGCCAGCAGGCCCACAGAACAAGAGACCCAGTACTTC

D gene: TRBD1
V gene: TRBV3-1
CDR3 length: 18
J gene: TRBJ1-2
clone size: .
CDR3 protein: CASSRTGTGAISGYGYTF
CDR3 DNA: TGTGCCAGCAGTCGGACCGGGACAGGGGCTATCTCAGGCTATGGCTACACCTTC

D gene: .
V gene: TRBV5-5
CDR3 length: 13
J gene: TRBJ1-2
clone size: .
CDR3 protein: CASSSAQGEGYTF
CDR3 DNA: TGTGCCAGCAGCTCAGCGCAGGGCGAAGGCTACACCTTC

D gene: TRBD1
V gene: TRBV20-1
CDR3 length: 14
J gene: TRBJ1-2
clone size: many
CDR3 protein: CSAPVLTGNYGYTF
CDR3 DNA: TGCAGTGCTCCGGTTCTGACAGGGAACTATGGCTACACCTTC

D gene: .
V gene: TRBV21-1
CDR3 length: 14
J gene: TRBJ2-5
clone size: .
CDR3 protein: CASSKRLAEETQYF
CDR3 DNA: TGTGCCAGCAGCAAACGGCTAGCGGAGGAGACCCAGTACTTC

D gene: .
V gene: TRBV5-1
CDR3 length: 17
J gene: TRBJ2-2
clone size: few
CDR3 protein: CASSLGLRPLGTGELFF
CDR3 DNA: TGCGCCAGCAGCTTGGGACTACGCCCTCTGGGCACCGGGGAGCTGTTTTTT

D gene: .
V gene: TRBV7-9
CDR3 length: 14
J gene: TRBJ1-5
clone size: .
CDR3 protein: CASSPPGESKPQHF
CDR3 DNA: TGTGCCAGCAGCCCCCCGGGAGAATCCAAGCCCCAGCATTTT

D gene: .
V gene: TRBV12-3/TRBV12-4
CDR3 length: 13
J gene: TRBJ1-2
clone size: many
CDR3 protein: CASSLVSQFGYTF
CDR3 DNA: TGTGCCAGCAGTTTAGTGTCCCAGTTTGGCTACACCTTC

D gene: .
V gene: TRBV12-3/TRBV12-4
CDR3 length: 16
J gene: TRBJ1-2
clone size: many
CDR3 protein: CASSLETVGPFGGYTF
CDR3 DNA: TGTGCCAGCAGTTTAGAGACGGTGGGCCCCTTCGGGGGCTACACCTTC

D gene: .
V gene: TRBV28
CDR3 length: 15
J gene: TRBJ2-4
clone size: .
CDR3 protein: CASRPGTGAKNIQYF
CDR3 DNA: TGTGCCAGCAGACCCGGAACAGGAGCTAAAAACATTCAGTACTTC

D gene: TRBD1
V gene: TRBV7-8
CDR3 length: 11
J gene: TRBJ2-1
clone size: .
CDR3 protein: CASSVRTGKFF
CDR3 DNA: TGTGCCAGCAGCGTACGGACAGGGAAGTTCTTC

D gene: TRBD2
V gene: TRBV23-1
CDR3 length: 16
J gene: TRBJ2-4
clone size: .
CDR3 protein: CASSLGGSIAKNIQYF
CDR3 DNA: TGCGCCAGCAGTCTCGGGGGGTCGATAGCCAAAAACATTCAGTACTTC

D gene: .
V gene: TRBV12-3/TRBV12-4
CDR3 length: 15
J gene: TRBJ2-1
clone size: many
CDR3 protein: CASSFGAVSYNEQFF
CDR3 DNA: TGTGCCAGCAGTTTTGGGGCGGTTAGCTACAATGAGCAGTTCTTC

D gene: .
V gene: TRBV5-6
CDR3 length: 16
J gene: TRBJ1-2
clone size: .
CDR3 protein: CPSSLFRGRGNYGYTF
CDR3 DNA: TGTCCCAGCAGCTTGTTTAGGGGTAGGGGAAACTATGGCTACACCTTC

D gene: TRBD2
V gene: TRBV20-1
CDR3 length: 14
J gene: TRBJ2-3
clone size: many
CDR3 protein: CSATFWEGPDTQYF
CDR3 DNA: TGCAGTGCTACCTTCTGGGAGGGCCCAGATACGCAGTATTTT

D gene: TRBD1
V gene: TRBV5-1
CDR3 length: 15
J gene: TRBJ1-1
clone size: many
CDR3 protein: CASSLGDRVRTEAFF
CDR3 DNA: TGCGCCAGCAGCTTGGGGGACAGGGTGAGAACTGAAGCTTTCTTT

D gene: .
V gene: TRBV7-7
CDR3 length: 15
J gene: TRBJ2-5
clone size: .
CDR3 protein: CASSKNSGGPETQYF
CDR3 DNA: TGTGCCAGCAGCAAAAATTCAGGGGGGCCAGAGACCCAGTACTTC

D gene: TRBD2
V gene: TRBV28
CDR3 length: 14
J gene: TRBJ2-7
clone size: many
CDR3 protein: CASSFWEGTYEQYF
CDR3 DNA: TGTGCCAGCAGCTTTTGGGAGGGAACCTACGAGCAGTACTTC

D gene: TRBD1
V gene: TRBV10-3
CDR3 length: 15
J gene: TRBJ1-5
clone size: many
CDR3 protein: CAISESAGGGGPQHF
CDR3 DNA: TGTGCCATCAGTGAGTCTGCAGGGGGCGGAGGGCCCCAGCATTTT

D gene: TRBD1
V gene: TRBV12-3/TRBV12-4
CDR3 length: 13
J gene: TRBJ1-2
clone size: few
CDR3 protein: CASRGQGAGGYTF
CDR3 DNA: TGTGCCAGCAGGGGACAGGGGGCTGGTGGCTACACCTTC

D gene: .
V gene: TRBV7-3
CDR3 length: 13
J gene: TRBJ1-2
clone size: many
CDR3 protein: CASSFKGGDGYTF
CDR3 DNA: TGTGCCAGCAGCTTTAAGGGGGGAGATGGCTACACCTTC

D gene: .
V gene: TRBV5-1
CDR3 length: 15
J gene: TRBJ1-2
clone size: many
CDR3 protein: CASSQMGGENYGYTF
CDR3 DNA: TGCGCCAGCAGCCAAATGGGAGGGGAGAACTATGGCTACACCTTC

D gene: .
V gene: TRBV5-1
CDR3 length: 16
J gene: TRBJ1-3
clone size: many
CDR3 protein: CASSLETTGSGNTIYF
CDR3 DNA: TGCGCCAGCAGCTTGGAGACGACAGGCTCTGGAAACACCATATATTTT

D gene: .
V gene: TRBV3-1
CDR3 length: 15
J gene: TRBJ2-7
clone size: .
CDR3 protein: CATTKDGGSSYEQYF
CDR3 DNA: TGTGCCACCACCAAAGATGGCGGTTCTTCCTACGAGCAGTACTTC

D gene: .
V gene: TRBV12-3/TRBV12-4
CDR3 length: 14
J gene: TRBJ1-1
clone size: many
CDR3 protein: CASSLSVFNTEAFF
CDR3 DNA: TGTGCCAGCAGTTTATCAGTATTTAACACTGAAGCTTTCTTT

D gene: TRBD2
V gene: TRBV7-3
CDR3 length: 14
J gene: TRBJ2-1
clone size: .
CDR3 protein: CASSAGHRGDEQFF
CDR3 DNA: TGTGCCAGCAGCGCGGGCCACCGGGGGGATGAGCAGTTCTTC

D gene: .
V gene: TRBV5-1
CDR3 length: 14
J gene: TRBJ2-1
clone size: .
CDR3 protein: CASSSGLPPNEQFF
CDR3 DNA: TGCGCCAGCAGCTCAGGACTACCTCCCAATGAGCAGTTCTTC

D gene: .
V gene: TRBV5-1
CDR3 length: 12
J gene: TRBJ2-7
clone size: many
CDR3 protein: CASSLDRYEQYF
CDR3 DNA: TGCGCCAGCAGCTTGGACAGATACGAGCAGTACTTC

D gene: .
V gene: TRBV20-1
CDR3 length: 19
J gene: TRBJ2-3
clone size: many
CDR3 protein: CSARGAGIDIAPSTDTQYF
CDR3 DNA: TGCAGTGCTAGAGGCGCGGGGATTGATATAGCGCCTAGCACAGATACGCAGTATTTT

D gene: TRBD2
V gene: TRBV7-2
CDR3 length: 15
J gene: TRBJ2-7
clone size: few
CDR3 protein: CASSLVYGGSYEQYF
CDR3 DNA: TGTGCCAGCAGCTTAGTCTACGGCGGGAGTTACGAGCAGTACTTC

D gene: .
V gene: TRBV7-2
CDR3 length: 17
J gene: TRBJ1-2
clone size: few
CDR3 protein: CASSLAGDSFGGYGYTF
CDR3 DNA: TGTGCCAGCAGCTTAGCGGGCGACAGTTTTGGGGGCTATGGCTACACCTTC

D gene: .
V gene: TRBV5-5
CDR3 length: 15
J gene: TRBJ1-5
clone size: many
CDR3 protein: CASSPLAGSNQPQHF
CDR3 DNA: TGTGCCAGCAGCCCACTGGCTGGGAGCAATCAGCCCCAGCATTTT

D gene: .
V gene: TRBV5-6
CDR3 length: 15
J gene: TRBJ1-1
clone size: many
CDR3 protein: CASSLAGQLYTEAFF
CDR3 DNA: TGTGCCAGCAGCTTGGCAGGACAGCTTTACACTGAAGCTTTCTTT

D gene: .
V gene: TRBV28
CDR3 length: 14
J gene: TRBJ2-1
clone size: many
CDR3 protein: CASSINRVGDEQFF
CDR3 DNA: TGTGCCAGCAGTATAAACAGGGTGGGCGATGAGCAGTTCTTC

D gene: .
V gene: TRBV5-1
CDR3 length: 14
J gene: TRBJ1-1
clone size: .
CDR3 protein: CASSLEPGITEAFF
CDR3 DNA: TGCGCCAGCAGCTTGGAACCAGGGATCACTGAAGCTTTCTTT

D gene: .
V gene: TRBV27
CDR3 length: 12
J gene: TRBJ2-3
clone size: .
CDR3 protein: CATRVGTDTQYF
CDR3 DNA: TGTGCCACGAGGGTCGGGACAGATACGCAGTATTTT

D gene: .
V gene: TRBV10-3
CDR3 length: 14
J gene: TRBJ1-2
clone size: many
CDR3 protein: CAISDQGLSYGYTF
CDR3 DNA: TGTGCCATCAGTGACCAGGGGCTAAGCTATGGCTACACCTTC

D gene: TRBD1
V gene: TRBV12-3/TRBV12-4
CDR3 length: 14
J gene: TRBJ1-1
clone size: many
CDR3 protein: CASSPDRGYTEAFF
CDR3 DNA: TGTGCCAGCAGTCCCGACAGGGGGTACACTGAAGCTTTCTTT